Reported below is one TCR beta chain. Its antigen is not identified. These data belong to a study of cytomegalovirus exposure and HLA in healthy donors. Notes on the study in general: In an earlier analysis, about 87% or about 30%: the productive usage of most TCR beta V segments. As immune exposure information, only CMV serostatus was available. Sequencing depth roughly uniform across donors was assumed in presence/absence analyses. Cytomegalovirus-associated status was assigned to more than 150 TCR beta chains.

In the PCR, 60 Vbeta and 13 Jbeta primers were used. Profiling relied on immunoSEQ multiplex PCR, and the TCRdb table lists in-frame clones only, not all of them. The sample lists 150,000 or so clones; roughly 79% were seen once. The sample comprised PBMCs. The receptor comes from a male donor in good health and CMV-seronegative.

DNA of the CDR3: TGTGCCAGCAGCTTATCGGCAGGCTACGAGCAGTACTTC. This codes for CASSLSAGYEQYF. The rearrangement links TRBV7-2 to TRBJ2-7; unclear D gene. The CDR3 totals 13 residues. Germline-derived CDR1 and CDR2 are SGHTA and FQGNSA. Trimming shortened V by 2 bases and J by 3 bases, and 8 bases separated the two germline ends. The variable domain in full, with the rest retrieved from reference TRBV7-2 and TRBJ2-7, is GAGVSQSPSNKVTEKGKDVELRCDPISGHTALYWYRQSLGQGLEFLIYFQGNSAPDKSGLPSDRFSAERTGGSVSTLTIQRTQQEDSAVYLCASSLSAGYEQYFGPGTRLTVT.